These T cell receptor beta chains were read from a single sample in a study of cytomegalovirus exposure and HLA in healthy donors. Sequencing used immunoSEQ multiplex PCR; TCRdb keeps in-frame clones, though not all of them. The repertoire includes 150,000 to 180,000 clones, around 74% of them detected once, and less than 3.5% sits in the top ten. The sequenced sample was PBMCs. These receptors originate from a man aged 18 to 30 in good health and CMV-seronegative. CDR3s include the opening cysteine and the closing phenylalanine or tryptophan.

cdr3_aa j_call v_call
CASSPGTSGGEETQYF TRBJ2-5 TRBV7-8
CASAAGGETQYF TRBJ2-5 TRBV10-1
CASSLEGPLSGNTIYF TRBJ1-3 TRBV5-1
CASSDSGYGANVLTF TRBJ2-6 TRBV2
CASSTVSGGEQYF TRBJ2-7 TRBV5-6
CASTGGGISTDTQYF TRBJ2-3 TRBV7-8
CASKAGAPEAFF TRBJ1-1 TRBV7-9
CASSLDQGAGQPQHF TRBJ1-5 TRBV5-1
CASSFATGVATEAFF TRBJ1-1 TRBV7-2
CASSQGETSGSYEQYF TRBJ2-7 TRBV7-2
CASSLRSGGSTGANVLTF TRBJ2-6 TRBV5-1
CASSYRDRGRPGYTF TRBJ1-2 TRBV6-5